Included here is one TCR beta chain sequence, with context. Its target antigen remains unknown. Per-base quality was not reported, and no clone a single base away is much larger than it. This entry belongs to a study of shared clonotypes between healthy human individuals (dated by TCRdb to the early 2020s). For context, the study as a whole: The cohort comprised two women and a few men aged 18 to 49 years. For each donor, CD4 naive and CD4 memory were each run on three plates, CD8 naive on two plates, and CD8 memory on one plate. The study deeply sequenced blood TCR repertoires of about five healthy adults to estimate repertoire size and the extent of clonotype sharing between individuals. Different laboratories and diverse techniques were used to prepare libraries and sequence TCR repertoires, to increase sequencing depth and limit assay-specific biases. Between about 0.9 and 9 billion PBMCs per donor were obtained by leukapheresis. What the authors observed across the whole study: Even with the large sequencing depth, rarefaction of the sorted-subset datasets indicated that sequencing was incomplete. Based on pairwise subsampling, the degree of clonotype sharing among donors was expected to be affected by sequencing depth. Sampling was limited to blood, and TCR repertoires in tissue likely differ from TCR repertoires in blood. Across a few donors, roughly 5.4% of naive CD4, more than 3% of naive CD8, approximately 2.5% of memory CD4, and approximately 0.4% of memory CD8 clonotypes were shared. The small number of donors limited the genetic and exposure-history diversity represented. Higher generation probabilities were observed for clonotypes shared by all four sorted-subset donors than for non-shared clonotypes. Larger estimated clonotype richness was generally found for naive subsets than for memory subsets.

Healthy HIV-negative adults with no recently reported acute infections or vaccinations were included as donors. All donors were Caucasian adults living in Nashville, Tennessee, USA. CD4+ T cells were enriched by magnetic negative selection, after which naive cells were positively selected on CD45RA and the negative fraction was taken as the memory subset. Blood was obtained by leukapheresis, after which PBMCs were separated by Ficoll-Histopaque density gradient centrifugation and cryopreserved in liquid nitrogen vapor phase. Purity and quantity of every magnetically sorted T cell population were checked by analytical flow cytometry. Genomic DNA was isolated from each sorted fraction and quantified by UV absorbance on a Nanodrop 2000c. Using the deep immunoSEQ assay, multiplex PCR amplified TCR CDR3 regions from genomic DNA. Extracted genomic DNA from each cell subset was spread evenly across all wells of several immunoSEQ 96-well plates, with each plate serving as a replicate. For sorted subsets, roughly 190 ng of genomic DNA, equivalent to tens of thousands of T cell genomes, went into each replicate PCR. The purified libraries were quantified using a Qubit 3.0 fluorometer, sized with a Bioanalyzer 2100, and then quantified again using the KAPA Library Quantification kit. Every immunoSEQ 96-well plate was sequenced on a dedicated single-read 150-cycle Illumina NextSeq 550 flow cell. The study's own analysis went as follows. Because only junctional sequences without quality scores were contained in the immunoSEQ output, filtering matching that applied to full-length reads could not be performed. Sequences were annotated with PyIR, a Python wrapper for IgBLAST v1.9, using IMGT germline references to assign V/J genes and CDR3. Reads with weak V/J assignments (E-value above 1e-6), missing CDR3, stop codons, out-of-frame junctions, or ambiguous translated residues were removed. V3J clonotypes were defined as sequences sharing the same inferred V gene, J gene, and CDR3 amino acid sequence. The percentage overlap between two repertoires was calculated by dividing the number of shared unique clonotypes by the size of the smaller repertoire. Three approaches were used to assess repertoire richness: RTK rarefaction, the Chao1 estimator, and Recon v2.1 estimates of unobserved clonotypes. Generation probabilities for all TCRbeta clonotypes obtained by the gDNA method from a handful of donors were computed using OLGA. TCRdb holds this immuneACCESS table with in-frame rearrangements only. Some clones are missing; in checked studies, unresolved V genes explain under half, and the rest has no known cause. That table is the source of V, J and clone size, and D and trimming were worked out from the DNA. For this sample there are roughly 1,600,000 clones; 98% to 99% appear just once. The top ten clones comprise under 0.45% of the sample.

CDR1 SGHRS and CDR2 YFSETQ were looked up in the germline V gene. Trimming removed 0 bases from V and 0 bases from J, leaving 7 bases between the germline ends. The CDR3 runs 14 residues from the cysteine to the phenylalanine. Here the CDR3 DNA is all that survives: 42 bases in frame from base 1. The sequenced sample consisted of naive CD4+ T cells sorted from blood. Sample cell subset or site, as interpreted from the label and publication: CD45RA+ positively selected. The V and J segments used are TRBV5-1 and TRBJ2-7, with the D gene uncertain. The sequence derives from a man aged 25-40 years in good health. Here the CDR3 is given as CASSLEVPSYEQYF. The nucleotide sequence reads as follows: TGCGCCAGCAGCTTGGAGGTTCCCTCCTACGAGCAGTACTTC.